One and the same sample provided the 18 T cell receptor beta chains below, sequenced in a study of T cell changes during pregnancy in multiple sclerosis. The table came from immunoSEQ multiplex PCR; TCRdb's copy has only in-frame clones and leaves some out. The sample comprises about 77,000 clones, about 92% of which are singletons, and 2% to 3% rests with the top ten. The sequencing here drew on peripheral blood, taken after pregnancy. Receptors were obtained from a female donor in good health, enrolled as a control in a pregnancy study.

J is TRBJ2-7 and V is TRBV7-6; D is ambiguous. This CDR3 has 13 residues. Germline V CDR1 and CDR2: SGHVS, FNYEAQ. V lost 0 bases and J 3 bases, leaving 6 bases between the germline ends. This chain's CDR3 is CASSLAQDYEQYF. In nucleotides, the CDR3 is TGTGCCAGCAGCTTAGCGCAGGACTACGAGCAGTACTTC.

The chain is built from TRBV2 and TRBJ1-5; D is unclear. V dropped 3 bases and J dropped 6 bases, with 15 bases sitting between them. CDR3 length: 15 residues. Germline V gives CDR1 SNHLY, CDR2 FYNNEI. Written as DNA, the CDR3 is TGTGCCAGCAGTGATGGGCAGGTCGTAGGTCAGCCCCAGCATTTT. Its protein product is CASSDGQVVGQPQHF.

The chain carries TRBV19 and TRBJ2-7, with 8 bases lining up with TRBD2. Germline V gives CDR1 LNHDA, CDR2 SQIVND (reference sequence). The junction had 5 bases not matched to a gene; V was cut back by 6 bases and J by 4 bases. CDR3 length: 13 amino acids. The CDR3 loop reads CASSQAGEYEQYF. CDR3 coding DNA: TGTGCCAGTAGCCAAGCGGGGGAATACGAGCAGTACTTC.

V gene TRBV18 combines with J gene TRBJ1-2; 8 bases agree with TRBD1. J gave up 6 bases and V 5 bases, and 5 bases lay outside the gene matches. The CDR3 is made up of 13 amino acids. CDR1 and CDR2 (germline): KGHSH, LQKENI. As DNA, the CDR3 is TGTGCCAGCTCAACAGGACAGGGAGATGGCTACACCTTC. This gives the protein CASSTGQGDGYTF.

The chain carries TRBV9 and TRBJ2-1; weak D call: TRBD2 (7 bases). V was pared by 3 bases and J by 5 bases, with 18 bases between. Germline V CDR1 and CDR2: SGDLS, YYNGEE. This CDR3 has 16 amino acids. This chain's CDR3 is CASSASRGGPHNEQFF. For the CDR3, the DNA is TGTGCCAGCAGCGCCTCGAGGGGGGGGCCCCACAATGAGCAGTTCTTC.

On this clone itself: Germline is not matched at one junction end, which may reflect a read error. The chain carries TRBV30 and TRBJ1-2; TRBD1 is a possible D gene (6 bases). The CDR3 is 13 residues long. CDR1 and CDR2 from the germline V gene are GTSNPN and SVGIG (reference sequence). The CDR3 sequence is CARSSSGGDGYTF. The CDR3 DNA follows: TGTGCCCGGAGTTCCTCGGGGGGCGATGGCTACACCTTC.

The J gene is TRBJ2-1, the V gene TRBV29-1; D possibly corresponds to TRBD2 (5 bases). This CDR3 region has 13 residues. V shed 0 bases and J shed 10 bases, with 13 bases lying between them. CDR1 and CDR2 from the germline V gene are SQVTM and ANQGSEA. The CDR3 coding sequence is TGCAGCGTTGAAGATCAGGAGGTCGGGGAGCAGTTCTTC. This codes for CSVEDQEVGEQFF.

This rearrangement joins TRBV6-1 to TRBJ2-1, with TRBD1 matching over 11 bases. V shed 6 bases and J 6 bases; nucleotides not matched to a gene: 7. CDR3 length: 15 residues. Germline CDR1 and CDR2: MNHNS and SASEGT. CDR3 in amino acids: CASRPGQGDSNEQFF. CDR3 in DNA: TGTGCCAGCAGGCCGGGACAGGGGGATAGCAATGAGCAGTTCTTC.

The J gene is TRBJ2-1, the V gene TRBV14; 8 bases map to TRBD2. The V and J ends lost 7 bases and 3 bases, in that order; junction bases with no gene match: 5. The CDR3 is 14 residues long. Germline CDR1 and CDR2: SGHDN and FVKESK. DNA of the CDR3: TGTGCCAGCACCAGGGGACTAGGCTACAATGAGCAGTTCTTC. It yields the protein CASTRGLGYNEQFF. The variable domain in full, with the rest retrieved from reference TRBV14 and TRBJ2-1, is EAGVTQFPSHSVIEKGQTVTLRCDPISGHDNLYWYRRVMGKEIKFLLHFVKESKQDESGMPNNRFLAERTGGTYSTLKVQPAELEDSGVYFCASTRGLGYNEQFFGPGTRLTVL.

This clone was picked up one time. The chain joins TRBV6-6 to TRBJ1-6; D call uncertain. CDR3 size: 14 residues. Germline CDR1 MNHNY, CDR2 SVGAGI (reference sequence). V lost 6 bases, J lost 8 bases, and 14 bases lay in between. CDR3 sequence: CASRTTGLDSPLHF. CDR3 bases: TGTGCCAGCAGGACGACGGGGTTGGATTCACCCCTCCACTTT.

This sequence joins TRBV5-1 and TRBJ1-6; 7 positions match TRBD1. The V gene's germline CDR1 is SGHRS and CDR2 YFSETQ. The length of the CDR3 is 17 residues. Losses at the gene ends were 4 bases for V and 0 bases for J; bases not matched to a gene: 7. The CDR3 DNA sequence: TGCGCCAGCAGCCCTATGGACAGGAGCTCCTATAATTCACCCCTCCACTTT. This codes for CASSPMDRSSYNSPLHF. Variable domain in full (rest from reference TRBV5-1 and TRBJ1-6): KAGVTQTPRYLIKTRGQQVTLSCSPISGHRSVSWYQQTPGQGLQFLFEYFSETQRNKGNFPGRFSGRQFSNSRSEMNVSTLELGDSALYLCASSPMDRSSYNSPLHFGNGTRLTVT.

The genes are TRBV10-3 and TRBJ2-5; 10 nucleotides align to TRBD2. With V trimmed by 5 bases and J by 4 bases, 19 bases remained unmatched. CDR3 length: 19 residues. Germline V gene data show CDR1 as ENHRY and CDR2 as SYGVKD. The CDR3 loop is CAISKQSLGLAAFRETQYF. The CDR3 region has the DNA TGTGCCATCAGTAAACAATCCCTCGGACTAGCGGCCTTTCGAGAGACCCAGTACTTC.

This sequence joins TRBV5-4 and TRBJ2-1, with D unclear. The CDR3 sequence is 12 residues long. Germline assignment: CDR1 SGHNT and CDR2 YYREEE (reference sequence). V shed 2 bases and J shed 5 bases, with 5 bases lying between them. CDR3 DNA sequence: TGTGCCAGCAGCTTCCGGGACAATGAGCAGTTCTTC. This codes for CASSFRDNEQFF.

V usage is TRBV5-6 and J usage is TRBJ2-7; unclear D gene. Germline lookup yields CDR1 SGHDT and CDR2 YYEEEE. The CDR3 covers 13 residues. V was trimmed by 2 bases and J by 0 bases, leaving 6 bases between them. CDR3 sequence reads: CASSFRSSYEQYF. CDR3 nucleotide sequence: TGTGCCAGCAGCTTCCGGAGCTCCTACGAGCAGTACTTC.

The V and J genes are TRBV7-9 and TRBJ1-5; possible D gene TRBD1, 5 bases. V lost 4 bases to trimming and J lost 11 bases, with 9 bases between them. This CDR3 is 11 amino acids long. The germline V gene encodes CDR1 SEHNR and CDR2 FQNEAQ (reference sequence). CDR3 DNA: TGTGCCAGCAGCTCCGGAGGGGCCCAGCATTTT. Translated, it gives CASSSGGAQHF.

The chain is built from TRBV18 and TRBJ1-1; 7 nucleotides agree with TRBD1. The CDR3 covers 15 residues. The junction had 10 bases not matched to a gene; V was cut back by 6 bases and J by 3 bases. Looked up from germline, CDR1 is KGHSH and CDR2 is LQKENI. The CDR3 DNA follows: TGTGCCAGCTCCCCAATTGAGGGGGCCGACACTGAAGCTTTCTTT. It specifies CASSPIEGADTEAFF.

This chain connects TRBV13 to TRBJ1-3; the match to TRBD1 covers 8 bases. Germline V CDR1 and CDR2: PRHDT, FYEKMQ (reference sequence). The CDR3 sequence is 16 residues long. Losses at the gene ends were 2 bases for V and 4 bases for J; bases not matched to a gene: 7. The CDR3 DNA reads TGTGCCAGCAGCTTACGAGTGCAGGGGGCAGGAAACACCATATATTTT. Translated, it gives CASSLRVQGAGNTIYF. Using reference TRBV13 and TRBJ1-3 for the parts outside the CDR3, the full variable domain is AAGVIQSPRHLIKEKRETATLKCYPIPRHDTVYWYQQGPGQDPQFLISFYEKMQSDKGSIPDRFSAQQFSDYHSELNMSSLELGDSALYFCASSLRVQGAGNTIYFGEGSWLTVV.

The genes are TRBV7-9 and TRBJ1-2; 9 bases are shared with TRBD1. Germline CDR1 reads SEHNR; CDR2 reads FQNEAQ (reference sequence). With 4 bases clipped from V and 6 bases from J, the junction kept 9 bases outside the gene matches. This CDR3 contains 15 residues. The CDR3 coding sequence is TGTGCCAGCAGCTCCGCCACAGGGGGCTTTCATGGCTACACCTTC. This codes for CASSSATGGFHGYTF.